Presented here are 5 T cell receptor beta chains from one specimen sequenced in a study of T cells in Graves' hyperthyroidism and ophthalmopathy. From RNA transcripts, TCR beta CDR3 regions were amplified. A first-round RT-PCR of the TCR CDR3 used the HTBI primer set. Via MiXCR, TCRdb re-called the multiplex PCR reads, giving one row per CDR3 protein. The sample lists almost 350,000 distinct CDR3 sequences, less than 20% occurring once. Sample: blood. The source of these receptors is a woman in her thirties or forties with Graves' ophthalmopathy.

This clonotype has ten or more counts. J is TRBJ2-5 and V is TRBV19; D is perhaps TRBD1 (5 bases). The CDR3 extends over 13 amino acids. The germline V and J ends were trimmed by 3 bases and 4 bases, with 9 bases remaining between them. Germline V lookup: CDR1 LNHDA, CDR2 SQIVND (reference sequence). The CDR3 DNA follows: TGTGCCAGTAGTATTAATCAGGGAGAGACCCAGTACTTC. As protein: CASSINQGETQYF.

This clonotype showed up many times. V gene TRBV12-3 or TRBV12-4 combines with J gene TRBJ2-7; unclear D gene. This CDR3 region has 17 residues. Trimming removed 3 bases from V and 3 bases from J, with 21 bases in between. CDR3 DNA sequence: TGTGCCAGCAGTTTGGTAGGGTCAACTAACCTCCACTACGAGCAGTACTTC. Translated, it gives CASSLVGSTNLHYEQYF.

This clonotype has at least ten counts. The chain has TRBV12-3 or TRBV12-4 and TRBJ2-5; TRBD2 aligns across 12 bases. V dropped 0 bases and J dropped 3; count of bases not matched to a gene: 5. The CDR3 covers 17 residues. CDR3 DNA: TGTGCCAGCAGTTTAGCAAAAGCTAGCGGGGGGGAAGAGACCCAGTACTTC. Translated: CASSLAKASGGEETQYF.

Ten or more counts support this clonotype. The rearrangement links TRBV28 to TRBJ1-4; no firm D call. The CDR3 consists of 15 residues. CDR1 and CDR2 from the germline V gene are MDHEN and SYDVKM. Trimming took 4 bases from V and 4 from J, leaving 13 bases between them. This CDR3 is CASSSGSADNEKLFF. CDR3 nucleotides: TGTGCCAGCAGTTCGGGATCAGCCGATAATGAAAAACTGTTTTTT.

This clonotype appeared many times. V and J are TRBV6-2 or TRBV6-3 and TRBJ2-7, with 7 bases fitting TRBD1. Trimming removed 5 bases from V and 4 bases from J; junction bases left unmatched: 5. Germline V gene sequence: CDR1 MNHEY, CDR2 SVGEGT. This CDR3 has 13 residues. The CDR3 here is CASSKHRGYEQYF. Here the CDR3 DNA reads TGTGCCAGCAGTAAACACAGGGGTTACGAGCAGTACTTC.